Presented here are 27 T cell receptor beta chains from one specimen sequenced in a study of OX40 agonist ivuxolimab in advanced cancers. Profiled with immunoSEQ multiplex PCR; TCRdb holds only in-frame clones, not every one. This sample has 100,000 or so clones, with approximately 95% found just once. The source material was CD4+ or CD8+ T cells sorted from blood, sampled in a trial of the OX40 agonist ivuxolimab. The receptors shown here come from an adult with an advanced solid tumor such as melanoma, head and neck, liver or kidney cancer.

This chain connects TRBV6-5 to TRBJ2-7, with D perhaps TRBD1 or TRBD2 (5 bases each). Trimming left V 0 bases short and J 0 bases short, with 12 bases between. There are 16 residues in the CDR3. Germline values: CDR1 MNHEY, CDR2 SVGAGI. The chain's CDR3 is CASSYSWAGSSYEQYF. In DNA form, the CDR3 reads TGTGCCAGCAGTTACTCCTGGGCAGGGAGCTCCTACGAGCAGTACTTC.

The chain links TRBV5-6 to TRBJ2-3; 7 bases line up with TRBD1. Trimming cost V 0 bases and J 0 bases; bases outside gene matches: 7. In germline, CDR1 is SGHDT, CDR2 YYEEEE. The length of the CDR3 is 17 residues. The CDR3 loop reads CASSLAGQPTSTDTQYF. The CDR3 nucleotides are TGTGCCAGCAGCTTGGCGGGACAGCCTACTAGCACAGATACGCAGTATTTT.

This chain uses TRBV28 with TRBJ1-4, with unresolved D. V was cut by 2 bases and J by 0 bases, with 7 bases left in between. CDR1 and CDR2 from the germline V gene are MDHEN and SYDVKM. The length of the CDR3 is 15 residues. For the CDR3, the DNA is TGTGCCAGCAGTTTACTACTAGCAACTAATGAAAAACTGTTTTTT. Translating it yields CASSLLLATNEKLFF.

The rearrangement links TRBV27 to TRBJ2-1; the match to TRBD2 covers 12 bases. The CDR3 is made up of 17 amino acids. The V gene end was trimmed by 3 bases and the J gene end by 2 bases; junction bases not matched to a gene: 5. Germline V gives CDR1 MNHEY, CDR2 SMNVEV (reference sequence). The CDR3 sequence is CASSLLLAGGPYNEQFF. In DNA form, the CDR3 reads TGTGCCAGCAGTTTGTTACTAGCGGGGGGACCCTACAATGAGCAGTTCTTC.

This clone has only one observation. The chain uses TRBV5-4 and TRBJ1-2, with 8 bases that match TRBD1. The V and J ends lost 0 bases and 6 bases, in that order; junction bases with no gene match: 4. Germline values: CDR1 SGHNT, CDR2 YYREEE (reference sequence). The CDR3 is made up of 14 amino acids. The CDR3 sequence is CASSLEPGGDGYTF. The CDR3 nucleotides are TGTGCCAGCAGCTTGGAACCAGGGGGCGATGGCTACACCTTC.

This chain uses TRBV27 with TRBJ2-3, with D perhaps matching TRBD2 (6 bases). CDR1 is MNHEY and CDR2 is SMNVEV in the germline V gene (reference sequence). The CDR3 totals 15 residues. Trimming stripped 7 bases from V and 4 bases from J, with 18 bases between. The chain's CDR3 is CASTAQDGGADTQYF. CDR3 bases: TGTGCCAGCACCGCCCAGGACGGAGGGGCAGATACGCAGTATTTT.

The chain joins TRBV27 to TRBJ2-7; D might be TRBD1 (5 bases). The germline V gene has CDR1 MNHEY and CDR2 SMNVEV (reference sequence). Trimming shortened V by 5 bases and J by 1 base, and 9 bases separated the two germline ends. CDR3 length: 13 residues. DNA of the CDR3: TGTGCCAGCAGTCAGACAGTATCCTACGAGCAGTACTTC. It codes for CASSQTVSYEQYF.

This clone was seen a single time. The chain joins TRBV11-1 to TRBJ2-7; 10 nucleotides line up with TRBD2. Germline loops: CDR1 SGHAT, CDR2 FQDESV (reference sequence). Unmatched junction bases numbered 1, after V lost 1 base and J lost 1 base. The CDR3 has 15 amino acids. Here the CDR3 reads CASSLEREGSYEQYF. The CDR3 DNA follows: TGTGCCAGCAGCTTAGAGCGGGAGGGATCCTACGAGCAGTACTTC. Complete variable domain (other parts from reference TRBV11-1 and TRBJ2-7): EAEVAQSPRYKITEKSQAVAFWCDPISGHATLYWYRQILGQGPELLVQFQDESVVDDSQLPKDRFSAERLKGVDSTLKIQPAELGDSAMYLCASSLEREGSYEQYFGPGTRLTVT.

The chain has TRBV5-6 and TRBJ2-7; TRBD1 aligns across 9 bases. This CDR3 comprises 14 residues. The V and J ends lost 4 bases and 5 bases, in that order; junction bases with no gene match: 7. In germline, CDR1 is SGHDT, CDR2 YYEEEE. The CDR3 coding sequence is TGTGCCAGCAGCCCGGGACAGGGAGGAAACGAGCAGTACTTC. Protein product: CASSPGQGGNEQYF.

For the CDR3, the DNA is TGTGCCAGCAGGAGGGGTAGCGCACAAGAGACCCAGTACTTC. Protein: CASRRGSAQETQYF. J is TRBJ2-5 and V is TRBV7-9; the D call may be TRBD1 or TRBD2 (5 bases each). The germline gives CDR1 SEHNR, CDR2 FQNEAQ (reference sequence). Trimming removed 6 bases from V and 2 bases from J, with 13 bases in between. This CDR3 has 14 amino acids.

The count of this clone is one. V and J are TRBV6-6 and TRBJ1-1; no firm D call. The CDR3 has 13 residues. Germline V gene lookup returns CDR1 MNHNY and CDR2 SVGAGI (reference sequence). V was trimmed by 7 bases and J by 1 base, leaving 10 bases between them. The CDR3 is CASTPEQNTEAFF. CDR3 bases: TGTGCCAGCACCCCGGAGCAGAACACTGAAGCTTTCTTT.

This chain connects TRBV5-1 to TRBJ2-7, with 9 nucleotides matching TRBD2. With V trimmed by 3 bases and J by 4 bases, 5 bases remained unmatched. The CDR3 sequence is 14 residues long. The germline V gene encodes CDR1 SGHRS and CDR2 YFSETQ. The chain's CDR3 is CASSSGGGAYEQYF. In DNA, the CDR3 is TGCGCCAGCAGCTCTGGCGGGGGGGCGTACGAGCAGTACTTC. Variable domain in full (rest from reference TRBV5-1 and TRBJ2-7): KAGVTQTPRYLIKTRGQQVTLSCSPISGHRSVSWYQQTPGQGLQFLFEYFSETQRNKGNFPGRFSGRQFSNSRSEMNVSTLELGDSALYLCASSSGGGAYEQYFGPGTRLTVT.

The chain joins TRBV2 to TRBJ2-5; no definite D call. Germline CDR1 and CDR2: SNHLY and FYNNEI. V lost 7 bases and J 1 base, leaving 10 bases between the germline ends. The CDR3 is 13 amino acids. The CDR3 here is CASNPWGQETQYF. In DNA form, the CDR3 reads TGTGCCAGCAACCCGTGGGGCCAAGAGACCCAGTACTTC.

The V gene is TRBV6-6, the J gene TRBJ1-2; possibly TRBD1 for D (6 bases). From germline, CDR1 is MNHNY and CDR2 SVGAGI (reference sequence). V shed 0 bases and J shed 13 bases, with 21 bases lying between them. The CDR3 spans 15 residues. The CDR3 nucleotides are TGTGCCAGCAGTTACTCGAAACTAGGACAGATGGCCGGCACCTTC. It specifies CASSYSKLGQMAGTF.

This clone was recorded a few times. The CDR3 DNA reads TGTGCCAGCAGCCGGATGAACACTGAAGCTTTCTTT. Translation gives CASSRMNTEAFF. The V gene is TRBV7-9, the J gene TRBJ1-1; no definite D call. Germline loops: CDR1 SEHNR, CDR2 FQNEAQ (reference sequence). The CDR3 is 12 amino acids. Trimming shortened V by 5 bases and J by 0 bases, and 4 bases separated the two germline ends.

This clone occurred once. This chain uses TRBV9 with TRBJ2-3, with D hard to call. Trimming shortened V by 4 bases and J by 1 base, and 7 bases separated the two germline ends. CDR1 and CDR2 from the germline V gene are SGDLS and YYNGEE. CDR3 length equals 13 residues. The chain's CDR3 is CASSPIRTDTQYF. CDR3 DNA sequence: TGTGCCAGCAGCCCCATACGCACAGATACGCAGTATTTT.

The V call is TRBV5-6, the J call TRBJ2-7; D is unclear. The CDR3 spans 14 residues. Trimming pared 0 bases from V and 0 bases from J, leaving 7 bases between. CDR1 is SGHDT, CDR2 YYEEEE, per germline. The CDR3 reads CASSLVRSSYEQYF. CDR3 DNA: TGTGCCAGCAGCTTGGTCAGGAGCTCCTACGAGCAGTACTTC.

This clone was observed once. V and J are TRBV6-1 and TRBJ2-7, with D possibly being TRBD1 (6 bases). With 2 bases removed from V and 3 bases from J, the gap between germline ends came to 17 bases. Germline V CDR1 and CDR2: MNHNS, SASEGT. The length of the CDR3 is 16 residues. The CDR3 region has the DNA TGTGCCAGCAGTGAATATTGGGCCGACAGGAGCTACGAGCAGTACTTC. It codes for CASSEYWADRSYEQYF.

DNA for the CDR3: TGTGCCAGCAAAACCATTGACGAGGGGCTAGAGACCCAGTACTTC. Encoded protein: CASKTIDEGLETQYF. The J gene is TRBJ2-5, the V gene TRBV27, with D perhaps given as TRBD1 or TRBD2 (5 bases each). The length of the CDR3 is 15 residues. Looked up from germline, CDR1 is MNHEY and CDR2 is SMNVEV (reference sequence). V was cut by 7 bases and J by 4 bases, with 19 bases left in between.

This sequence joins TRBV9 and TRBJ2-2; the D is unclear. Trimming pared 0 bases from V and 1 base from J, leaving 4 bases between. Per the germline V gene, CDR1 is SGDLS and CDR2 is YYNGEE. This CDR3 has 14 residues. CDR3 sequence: CASSVEGNTGELFF. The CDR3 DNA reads TGTGCCAGCAGCGTAGAGGGGAACACCGGGGAGCTGTTTTTT.

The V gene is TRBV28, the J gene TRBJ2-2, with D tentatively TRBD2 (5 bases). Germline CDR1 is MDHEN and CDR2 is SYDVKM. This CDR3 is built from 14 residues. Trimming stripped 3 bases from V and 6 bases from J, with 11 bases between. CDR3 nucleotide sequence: TGTGCCAGCAGTTTTCGATCGGGATCCGGGGAGCTGTTTTTT. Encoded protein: CASSFRSGSGELFF.

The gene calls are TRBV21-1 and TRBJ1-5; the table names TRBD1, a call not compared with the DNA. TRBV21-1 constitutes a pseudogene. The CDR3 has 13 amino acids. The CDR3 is CARGRDSWEPQHF. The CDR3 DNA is TGTGCCAGGGGCCGGGACAGTTGGGAGCCCCAGCATTTT.

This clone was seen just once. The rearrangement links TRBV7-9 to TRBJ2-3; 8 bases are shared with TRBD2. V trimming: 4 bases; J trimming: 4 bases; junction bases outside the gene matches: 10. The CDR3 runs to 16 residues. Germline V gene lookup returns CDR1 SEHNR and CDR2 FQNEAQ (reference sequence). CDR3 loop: CASSSTSGVPPDTQYF. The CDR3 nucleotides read TGTGCCAGCAGCTCAACTAGCGGAGTACCTCCAGATACGCAGTATTTT.

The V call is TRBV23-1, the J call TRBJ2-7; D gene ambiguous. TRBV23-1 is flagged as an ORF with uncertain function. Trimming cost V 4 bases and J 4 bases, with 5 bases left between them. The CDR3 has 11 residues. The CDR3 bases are TGCGCCAGCAGTCCAACTTACGAGCAGTACTTC. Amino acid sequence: CASSPTYEQYF.

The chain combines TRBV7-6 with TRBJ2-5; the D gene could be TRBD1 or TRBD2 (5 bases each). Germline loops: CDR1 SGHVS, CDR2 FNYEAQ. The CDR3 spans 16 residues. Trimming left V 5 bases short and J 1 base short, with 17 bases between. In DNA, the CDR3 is TGTGCCAGCAGCCTTATCCCGGGACGGGCCCAAGAGACCCAGTACTTC. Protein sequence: CASSLIPGRAQETQYF. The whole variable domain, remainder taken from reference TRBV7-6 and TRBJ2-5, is GAGVSQSPRYKVTKRGQDVALRCDPISGHVSLYWYRQALGQGPEFLTYFNYEAQQDKSGLPNDRFSAERPEGSISTLTIQRTEQRDSAMYRCASSLIPGRAQETQYFGPGTRLLVL.

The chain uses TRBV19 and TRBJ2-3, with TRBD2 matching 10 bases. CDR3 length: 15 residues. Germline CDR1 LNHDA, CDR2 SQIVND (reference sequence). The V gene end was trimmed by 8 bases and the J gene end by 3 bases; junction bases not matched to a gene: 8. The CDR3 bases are TGTGCCAGTGGAGTACGAGCGGGAGGGACAGATACGCAGTATTTT. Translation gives CASGVRAGGTDTQYF.

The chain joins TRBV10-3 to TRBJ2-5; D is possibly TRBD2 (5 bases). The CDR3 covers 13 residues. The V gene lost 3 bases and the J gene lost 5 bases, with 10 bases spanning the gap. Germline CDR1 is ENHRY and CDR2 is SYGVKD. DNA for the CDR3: TGTGCCATCAGTGAAGGAAGGGAGGAGACCCAGTACTTC. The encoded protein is CAISEGREETQYF.